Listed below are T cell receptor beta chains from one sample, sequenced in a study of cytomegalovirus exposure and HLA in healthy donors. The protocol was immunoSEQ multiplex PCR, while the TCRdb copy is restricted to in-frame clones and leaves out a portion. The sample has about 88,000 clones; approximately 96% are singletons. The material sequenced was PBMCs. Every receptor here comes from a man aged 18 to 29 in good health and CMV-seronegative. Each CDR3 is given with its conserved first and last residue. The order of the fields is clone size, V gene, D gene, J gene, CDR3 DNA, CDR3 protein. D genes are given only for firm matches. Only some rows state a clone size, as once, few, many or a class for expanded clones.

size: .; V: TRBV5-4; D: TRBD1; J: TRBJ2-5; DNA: TGTGCCAGCAGCTTGCCCGACAGGGGCCAAGAGACCCAGTACTTC; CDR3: CASSLPDRGQETQYF
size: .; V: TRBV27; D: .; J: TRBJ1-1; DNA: TGTGCCAGCAGTTTACGAGGGCAGGGGACTGAAGCTTTCTTT; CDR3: CASSLRGQGTEAFF
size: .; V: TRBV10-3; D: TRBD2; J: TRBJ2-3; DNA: TGTGCCATCCACAAGGAGGGAGGGACAGATACGCAGTATTTT; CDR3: CAIHKEGGTDTQYF
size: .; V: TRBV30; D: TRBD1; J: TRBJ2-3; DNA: TGTGCCTGGACGACAGGGGAATCTCCCACAGATACGCAGTATTTT; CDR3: CAWTTGESPTDTQYF
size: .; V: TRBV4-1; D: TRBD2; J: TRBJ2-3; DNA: TGCGCCAGCAGCCAAGACGTTACGGGGGGGGGCACAGATACGCAGTATTTT; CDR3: CASSQDVTGGGTDTQYF
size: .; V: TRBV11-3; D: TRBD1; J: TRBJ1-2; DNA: TGTGCCAGCAAACACGGGACAGCCGACTATGGTGGCTACACCTTC; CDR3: CASKHGTADYGGYTF
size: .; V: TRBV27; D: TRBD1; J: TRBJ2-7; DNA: TGTGCCAGCAAGTTCAACAGGGGCCACGAGCAGTACTTC; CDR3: CASKFNRGHEQYF
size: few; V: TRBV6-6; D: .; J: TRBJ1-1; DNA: TGTGCCAGCAGTTACCGGGTTGATGGGGCTTTCTTT; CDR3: CASSYRVDGAFF
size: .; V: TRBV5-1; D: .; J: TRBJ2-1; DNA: TGCGCCAGCAGCTTGGGACTATTAAACTCCTACAATGAGCAGTTCTTC; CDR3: CASSLGLLNSYNEQFF
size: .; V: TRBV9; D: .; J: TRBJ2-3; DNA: TGTGCCAGCAGCCCTCGCTCGGGCACAGATACGCAGTATTTT; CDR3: CASSPRSGTDTQYF
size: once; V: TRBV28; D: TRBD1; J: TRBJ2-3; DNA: TGTGCCAGCACCACAGGGGCTAGCACAGATACGCAGTATTTT; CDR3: CASTTGASTDTQYF
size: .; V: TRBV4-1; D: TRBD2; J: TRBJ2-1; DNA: TGCGCCAGCAGCCTAGCCTCGGGACTAGAAGGCTACAATGAGCAGTTCTTC; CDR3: CASSLASGLEGYNEQFF
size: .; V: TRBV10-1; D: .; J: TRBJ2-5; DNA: TGCGCCAGCAGTCCCGGCCAAGAGACCCAGTACTTC; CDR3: CASSPGQETQYF